The TCR beta chain under discussion was sequenced for a study of cytomegalovirus exposure and HLA in healthy donors. The study ran its PCR with 60 Vbeta and 13 Jbeta primers. Produced via immunoSEQ multiplex PCR; TCRdb's table is partial and in-frame only. The table lists some 150,000 clones, 75% to 85% of them singletons. General study findings and limits: Highest at DRB1 and lowest at HLA-C, TCR association rates differed among HLA loci in a later analysis. Analysis was performed later, and it showed HLA-associated TCR beta chains to be more clonally expanded than equally common others. There were around 160 TCR beta chains listed as cytomegalovirus-associated. Near-uniform donor sequencing depth was presumed by presence/absence analyses.

Germline V CDR1 and CDR2: MNHEY, SMNVEV (reference sequence). The CDR3 runs to 17 residues. With 0 bases clipped from V and 1 base from J, the junction kept 2 bases outside the gene matches. For this clone: Its antigen remains unidentified.

The sample taken for sequencing was PBMCs. V and J are TRBV27 and TRBJ2-2; 10 positions match TRBD2. The clonotype comes from a woman aged 50 to 65 in good health and CMV-seropositive. The CDR3 is CASSLSTSGENTGELFF. The DNA of the CDR3 is TGTGCCAGCAGTTTATCTACTAGCGGGGAGAACACCGGGGAGCTGTTTTTT.